A selection of T cell receptor beta chains follows, all from one sample in a study of response to subunit inactivated influenza vaccine. TCRdb re-called the RT-PCR reads with MiXCR, one entry per CDR3 protein. The table has 860,000 or so distinct CDR3 sequences, 20% to 25% seen once. The sample consisted of PBMCs from blood, taken 4 to 6 days after vaccination. The receptor set was obtained from a man aged 50 to 59 who received an inactivated influenza vaccine. The CDR3 runs from the conserved cysteine through the conserved F or W. D genes are given only for firm matches. A clone size is listed for some rows: how often the clone was seen (once, few, many), or a class if it is expanded.

TRBV20-1	NA	NA	TRBJ1-5	CSASPASGSRNTQHF	TGCAGTGCTAGCCCGGCTAGCGGGAGCCGGAATACGCAGCATTTT
TRBV7-9	NA	NA	TRBJ2-7	CASSRLDSSYEQYF	TGTGCCAGCAGCAGACTGGACAGTTCCTACGAGCAGTACTTC
TRBV27	many	NA	TRBJ2-1	CASRKNVEQFF	TGTGCCAGCAGGAAAAATGTTGAGCAGTTCTTC
TRBV12-3/TRBV12-4	few	NA	TRBJ1-4	CASSPQGGNEKLFF	TGTGCCAGCAGTCCCCAGGGAGGTAATGAAAAACTGTTTTTT
TRBV30	NA	TRBD2	TRBJ2-1	CAWTPGLADEQFF	TGTGCCTGGACTCCGGGACTAGCGGATGAGCAGTTCTTC
TRBV4-3	NA	NA	TRBJ2-7	CASSQELGGSRREQYF	TGCGCCAGCAGCCAAGAACTCGGGGGCTCCAGGAGGGAGCAGTACTTC
TRBV10-2	NA	NA	TRBJ2-1	CASSGEVGAGEQFF	TGCGCCAGCAGTGGCGAGGTGGGGGCGGGTGAGCAGTTCTTC
TRBV10-3	NA	NA	TRBJ1-1	CAISDAGQLNTEAFF	TGTGCCATCAGTGATGCCGGGCAGTTGAACACTGAAGCTTTCTTT
TRBV15	NA	TRBD2	TRBJ2-5	CATSGVTAGGYQETQYF	TGTGCCACCAGCGGGGTCACAGCGGGAGGCTATCAAGAGACCCAGTACTTC
TRBV11-2	NA	NA	TRBJ1-1	CASSLFSFAEAFF	TGTGCCAGCAGCTTATTTAGTTTTGCTGAAGCTTTCTTT
TRBV20-1	NA	NA	TRBJ2-1	CSAQTAVRGYPEQFF	TGCAGTGCTCAGACAGCCGTACGTGGGTATCCTGAGCAGTTCTTC
TRBV2	NA	TRBD2	TRBJ2-1	CASMREGPWSYNEQFF	TGTGCCAGTATGCGGGAGGGCCCATGGTCCTACAATGAGCAGTTCTTC
TRBV6-5	NA	TRBD1	TRBJ1-1	CASSSEGVRGHMNTEAFF	TGTGCCAGCAGTTCAGAAGGAGTGAGGGGGCACATGAACACTGAAGCTTTCTTT
TRBV5-1	NA	NA	TRBJ2-1	CASSRDSPYNEQFF	TGCGCCAGCAGCCGGGACTCCCCCTACAATGAGCAGTTCTTC
TRBV10-3	NA	TRBD1	TRBJ2-7	CAMADRESSYEQYF	TGTGCCATGGCCGACAGGGAAAGCTCCTACGAGCAGTACTTC
TRBV15	few	NA	TRBJ2-7	CATSATGWEQYF	TGTGCCACCAGCGCTACAGGGTGGGAGCAGTACTTC
TRBV6-5	few	NA	TRBJ1-4	CASSYSGATVEKLFF	TGTGCCAGCAGTTACTCGGGGGCGACGGTTGAAAAACTGTTTTTT
TRBV20-1	few	TRBD1	TRBJ1-2	CSARQGPGYTF	TGCAGTGCCCGACAGGGTCCAGGCTACACCTTC
TRBV20-1	NA	NA	TRBJ2-1	CSARDLGAINEQFF	TGCAGTGCTAGGGACCTGGGGGCGATCAATGAGCAGTTCTTC
TRBV12-3/TRBV12-4	few	NA	TRBJ2-1	CASNRPDKTYNEQFF	TGTGCCAGCAATCGTCCGGACAAAACCTACAATGAGCAGTTCTTC
TRBV5-1	few	TRBD2	TRBJ2-1	CASSETGTSGARGQFF	TGCGCCAGCAGCGAGACCGGGACTAGCGGGGCCAGGGGGCAGTTCTTC
TRBV28	NA	NA	TRBJ1-2	CASSLETAPHGYTF	TGTGCCAGCAGTTTGGAGACAGCTCCACATGGCTACACCTTC
TRBV4-2	many	NA	TRBJ1-1	CASSQEGAMNTEAFF	TGTGCCAGCAGCCAAGAGGGGGCCATGAACACTGAAGCTTTCTTT
TRBV11-2	NA	TRBD2	TRBJ2-7	CASSLDPQREPSYEQYF	TGTGCCAGCAGCTTAGATCCGCAGCGGGAGCCCTCCTACGAGCAGTACTTC
TRBV7-2	NA	NA	TRBJ2-7	CASSLSYQAVNEQYF	TGTGCCAGCAGCTTATCGTACCAAGCTGTGAACGAGCAGTACTTC
TRBV5-1	few	NA	TRBJ2-7	CASSLWADNEQYF	TGCGCCAGCAGCTTGTGGGCCGATAACGAGCAGTACTTC
TRBV7-9	NA	NA	TRBJ1-2	CASSLERQGPGGYTF	TGTGCCAGCAGCTTAGAGCGGCAAGGCCCGGGGGGCTACACCTTC
TRBV6-2/TRBV6-3	NA	TRBD2	TRBJ2-2	CASSYLSGGTAGELFF	TGTGCCAGCAGTTACCTCAGCGGGGGGACGGCCGGGGAGCTGTTTTTT
TRBV7-9	few	NA	TRBJ1-1	CATGLADTEAFF	TGTGCTACGGGGCTGGCTGACACTGAAGCTTTCTTT
TRBV12-3/TRBV12-4	few	NA	TRBJ1-3	CASSRGANSGNTIYF	TGTGCCAGCAGCCGAGGGGCAAACTCTGGAAACACCATATATTTT
TRBV6-1	few	NA	TRBJ2-1	CASRPTGLGSYNEQFF	TGTGCCAGCAGACCGACTGGCCTCGGGTCCTACAATGAGCAGTTCTTC
TRBV10-3	many	NA	TRBJ2-1	CAISLKGGSYNEQFF	TGTGCCATCAGCCTAAAGGGGGGATCCTACAATGAGCAGTTCTTC
TRBV20-1	NA	NA	TRBJ2-7	CSAIGPSKEQYF	TGCAGTGCTATTGGGCCTTCCAAAGAGCAGTACTTC
TRBV20-1	few	NA	TRBJ1-6	CSARDVSLSSYNSPLHF	TGCAGTGCTAGAGACGTCAGTCTTAGCTCCTATAATTCACCCCTCCACTTT
TRBV7-2	few	NA	TRBJ2-5	CASSPQGAETQYF	TGTGCCAGCAGTCCCCAGGGTGCAGAGACCCAGTACTTC
TRBV4-3	few	TRBD1	TRBJ1-1	CASSQEDRTGLNTEAFF	TGCGCCAGCAGCCAAGAGGACCGGACAGGATTGAACACTGAAGCTTTCTTT
TRBV7-2	few	NA	TRBJ2-2	CASRPGRANTGELFF	TGTGCCAGCAGGCCGGGACGGGCGAACACCGGGGAGCTGTTTTTT
TRBV12-3/TRBV12-4	few	NA	TRBJ2-1	CASSLPKLAWGYNEQFF	TGTGCCAGCAGTTTACCAAAACTAGCCTGGGGCTACAATGAGCAGTTCTTC
TRBV28	few	NA	TRBJ2-7	CASGHPEQYF	TGTGCCAGCGGACATCCAGAGCAGTACTTC
TRBV9	NA	NA	TRBJ1-6	CASSVDPGGSYNSPLHF	TGTGCCAGCAGCGTAGACCCGGGTGGCTCCTATAATTCACCCCTCCACTTT
TRBV9	few	NA	TRBJ1-2	CASAGVYGYTF	TGTGCCAGCGCAGGAGTTTATGGCTACACCTTC
TRBV28	NA	TRBD1	TRBJ1-3	CASSLETGGNTIYF	TGTGCCAGCAGTTTGGAGACAGGGGGAAACACCATATATTTT
TRBV20-1	NA	NA	TRBJ2-1	CSARGVGNEQFF	TGCAGTGCTAGGGGAGTTGGCAATGAGCAGTTCTTC
TRBV10-3	many	TRBD1	TRBJ2-7	CAIRGTGASFSYEQYF	TGTGCCATCAGGGGGACAGGGGCATCCTTTTCCTACGAGCAGTACTTC
TRBV12-3/TRBV12-4	NA	TRBD2	TRBJ2-1	CASSFQRLANHNEQFF	TGTGCCAGCAGTTTTCAGAGACTAGCGAATCACAATGAGCAGTTCTTC
TRBV12-3/TRBV12-4	NA	NA	TRBJ2-7	CASSFSAGEQYF	TGTGCCAGCAGTTTCAGCGCGGGCGAGCAGTACTTC
TRBV6-5	few	NA	TRBJ2-7	CASSYGKVLYEQYF	TGTGCCAGCAGTTACGGAAAGGTATTATACGAGCAGTACTTC
TRBV5-1	few	TRBD2	TRBJ2-7	CASNRLAGLSYEQYF	TGCGCCAGCAACAGACTAGCGGGCCTATCCTACGAGCAGTACTTC
TRBV20-1	NA	NA	TRBJ1-1	CSARENGRAFF	TGCAGTGCTAGAGAAAACGGTAGGGCTTTCTTT
TRBV20-1	NA	NA	TRBJ2-3	CSAREREEADTQYF	TGCAGTGCTAGAGAGAGGGAGGAGGCAGATACGCAGTATTTT
TRBV18	NA	TRBD1	TRBJ2-2	CASSPAGTGDNTGELFF	TGTGCCAGCTCACCTGCCGGGACAGGGGACAACACCGGGGAGCTGTTTTTT
TRBV7-6	few	NA	TRBJ2-2	CASSLASGAGELFF	TGTGCCAGCAGCTTAGCATCGGGAGCCGGGGAGCTGTTTTTT
TRBV7-8	NA	NA	TRBJ2-7	CASSPGSMHDEQYF	TGTGCCAGCAGCCCCGGAAGTATGCACGACGAGCAGTACTTC
TRBV5-1	NA	NA	TRBJ2-7	CASSLDGQPANEQYF	TGCGCCAGCAGCTTGGATGGGCAGCCCGCCAACGAGCAGTACTTC